This T cell receptor (beta chain) appears in the sequencing data of a study of blood T cell repertoires in COVID-19. The CDR3 is 13 amino acids. Per the germline V gene, CDR1 is SGHDN and CDR2 is FVKESK. V was clipped by 5 bases and J by 8 bases, with 10 bases between them. All enrollees were roughly 18 to 95 years old and from fewer than 30 US areas. Cohorts were assigned according to the clinical history that participants reported. Recovery among Cohort 3 donors was established by two negative PCRs, clearance, or symptom resolution. TCRdb's copy holds only in-frame clones and misses some; the assay was immunoSEQ multiplex PCR. The table records 200,000 to 250,000 clones, 70% to 85% of them present only once. This clone has just a few counts.

The V call is TRBV14, the J call TRBJ1-6; possible D gene TRBD1, 5 bases. The clonotype originates from a man aged 55 to 70 who had recovered from COVID-19. Sample: PBMCs or T cells enriched from blood (not recorded which). CDR3: CASSIQVYSPLHF. CDR3 coding DNA: TGTGCCAGCAGCATACAGGTTTATTCACCCCTCCACTTT.